Listed below are T cell receptor beta chains from one sample, sequenced in a study of blood T cell repertoires in COVID-19. Libraries were prepared by immunoSEQ multiplex PCR; TCRdb keeps only in-frame clonotypes and omits some of them. The table has 300,000 to 350,000 clones, approximately 90% seen once. Sequencing was done on a sample of peripheral blood. The receptors here all came from a man between 18 and 29 years old with active or convalescent COVID-19. Each CDR3 is given with its conserved first and last residue. D genes are given only for firm matches. Only some rows state a clone size, as once, few, many or a class for expanded clones.

clone size	D gene	V gene	J gene	CDR3 length	CDR3 DNA	CDR3 protein
NA	NA	TRBV27	TRBJ2-7	15	TGTGCCAGCAGTCCAGCCGCACCTACCCGGGGGGAGCAGTACTTC	CASSPAAPTRGEQYF
NA	NA	TRBV7-9	TRBJ1-1	14	TGTGCCAGCAGCTTAGACACTGGGAGCACTGAAGCTTTCTTT	CASSLDTGSTEAFF
once	TRBD2	TRBV13	TRBJ2-5	14	TGTGCCAGCAGCTTTGGGACTAGCCTGCAGACCCAGTACTTC	CASSFGTSLQTQYF
NA	NA	TRBV6-6	TRBJ1-1	16	TGTGCCAGCAGGGACAAAATGAATCCCATGAACACTGAAGCTTTCTTT	CASRDKMNPMNTEAFF
NA	TRBD1	TRBV29-1	TRBJ1-2	14	TGCAGCGCCCTGACAGGGGAGAGTAACTATGGCTACACCTTC	CSALTGESNYGYTF
few	NA	TRBV28	TRBJ1-6	16	TGTGCCAGCAGTTACCCGCGGGGAAGGAGAGATTCACCCCTCCACTTT	CASSYPRGRRDSPLHF
NA	NA	TRBV2	TRBJ1-2	14	TGTGCCAGCAGCCTTCCAGGGTGGACCTATGGCTACACCTTC	CASSLPGWTYGYTF
NA	TRBD1	TRBV4-1	TRBJ2-7	16	TGCGCCAGCAGCCACGCCCGGGACAGGCCGACCTACGAGCAGTACTTC	CASSHARDRPTYEQYF
NA	NA	TRBV4-2	TRBJ2-7	14	TGTGCCAGCAGCCAAGTGGCTAGCTCCTACGAGCAGTACTTC	CASSQVASSYEQYF
NA	NA	TRBV12-5	TRBJ1-1	11	TGTGCTAGTGCCGGAGAAACTGAAGCTTTCTTT	CASAGETEAFF
NA	NA	TRBV5-1	TRBJ1-3	14	TGCGCCAGCAGCTTGGGTGCACAGGGAAACACCATATATTTT	CASSLGAQGNTIYF
NA	TRBD2	TRBV19	TRBJ2-3	22	TGTGCCAGTAGGACCCGGGACAGCATGATAGGACTAGCGGGAGCACACACAGATACGCAGTATTTT	CASRTRDSMIGLAGAHTDTQYF
NA	TRBD1	TRBV19	TRBJ2-2	14	TGTGCCACTCAGGGGGCGTTAAACACCGGGGAGCTGTTTTTT	CATQGALNTGELFF
NA	NA	TRBV20-1	TRBJ2-3	14	TGCAGTGCTAGTCAACCCAACGCGGTAGATACGCAGTATTTT	CSASQPNAVDTQYF
NA	TRBD1	TRBV2	TRBJ1-1	11	TGTGCCAGCAGGGACAGGGTTGGAGCTTTCTTT	CASRDRVGAFF
NA	NA	TRBV6-5	TRBJ1-6	14	TGTGCCAGCAGTTATAGGTTGGGGCTCTCACCCCTCCACTTT	CASSYRLGLSPLHF
NA	TRBD2	TRBV6-2/TRBV6-3	TRBJ2-5	15	TGTGCCAGCAGTTACCGAGCGGGGGAAGGAGAGACCCAGTACTTC	CASSYRAGEGETQYF
NA	NA	TRBV5-1	TRBJ2-7	14	TGCGCCAGCAGCGCACGGACAAGTACCTACGAGCAGTACTTC	CASSARTSTYEQYF
NA	NA	TRBV18	TRBJ2-3	17	TGTGCCAGCTCATCCACCGGGGGAGTCTGGAACACAGATACGCAGTATTTT	CASSSTGGVWNTDTQYF